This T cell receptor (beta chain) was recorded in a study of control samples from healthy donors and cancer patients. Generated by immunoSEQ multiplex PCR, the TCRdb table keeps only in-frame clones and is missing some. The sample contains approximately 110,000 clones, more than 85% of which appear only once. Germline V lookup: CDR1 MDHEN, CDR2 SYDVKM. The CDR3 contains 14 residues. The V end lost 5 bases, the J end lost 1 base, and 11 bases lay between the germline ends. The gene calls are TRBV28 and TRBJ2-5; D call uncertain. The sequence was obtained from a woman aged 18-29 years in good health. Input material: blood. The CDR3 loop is CASSTDGVQETQYF. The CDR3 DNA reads TGTGCCAGCAGTACGGATGGGGTCCAAGAGACCCAGTACTTC. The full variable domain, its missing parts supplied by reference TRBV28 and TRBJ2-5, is DVKVTQSSRYLVKRTGEKVFLECVQDMDHENMFWYRQDPGLGLRLIYFSYDVKMKEKGDIPEGYSVSREKKERFSLILESASTNQTSMYLCASSTDGVQETQYFGPGTRLLVL.